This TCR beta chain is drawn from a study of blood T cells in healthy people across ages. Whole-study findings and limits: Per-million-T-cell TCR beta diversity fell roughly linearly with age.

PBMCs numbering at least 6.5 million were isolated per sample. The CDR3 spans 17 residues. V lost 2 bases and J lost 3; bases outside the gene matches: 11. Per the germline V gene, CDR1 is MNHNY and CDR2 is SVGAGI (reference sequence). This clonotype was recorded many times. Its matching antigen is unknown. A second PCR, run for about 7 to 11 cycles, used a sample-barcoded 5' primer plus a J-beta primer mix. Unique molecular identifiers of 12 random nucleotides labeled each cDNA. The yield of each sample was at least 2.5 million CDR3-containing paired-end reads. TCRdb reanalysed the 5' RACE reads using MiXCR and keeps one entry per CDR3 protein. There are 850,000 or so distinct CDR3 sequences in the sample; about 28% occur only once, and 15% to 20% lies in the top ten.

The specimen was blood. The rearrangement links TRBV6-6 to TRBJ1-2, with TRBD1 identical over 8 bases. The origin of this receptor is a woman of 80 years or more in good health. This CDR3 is CASSYPAGGLLDYGYTF. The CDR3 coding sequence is TGTGCCAGCAGTTACCCGGCAGGGGGCTTATTGGACTATGGCTACACCTTC.